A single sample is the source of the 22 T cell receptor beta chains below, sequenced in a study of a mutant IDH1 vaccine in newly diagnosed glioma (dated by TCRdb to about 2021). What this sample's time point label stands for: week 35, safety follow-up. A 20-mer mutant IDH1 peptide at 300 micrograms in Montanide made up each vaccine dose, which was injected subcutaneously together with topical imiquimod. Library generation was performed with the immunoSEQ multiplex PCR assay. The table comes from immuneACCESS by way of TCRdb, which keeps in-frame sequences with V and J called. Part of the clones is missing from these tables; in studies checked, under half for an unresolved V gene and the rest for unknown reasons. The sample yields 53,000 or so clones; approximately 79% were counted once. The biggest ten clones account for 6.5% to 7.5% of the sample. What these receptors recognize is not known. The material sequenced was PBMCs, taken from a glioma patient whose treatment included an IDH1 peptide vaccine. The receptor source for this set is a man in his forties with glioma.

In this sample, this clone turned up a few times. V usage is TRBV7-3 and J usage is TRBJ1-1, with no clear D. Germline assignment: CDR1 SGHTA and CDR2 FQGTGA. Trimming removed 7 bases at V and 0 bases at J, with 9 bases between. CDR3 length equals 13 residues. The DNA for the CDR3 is TGTGCCAGCAAGCGGCAGATGAACACTGAAGCTTTCTTT. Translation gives CASKRQMNTEAFF.

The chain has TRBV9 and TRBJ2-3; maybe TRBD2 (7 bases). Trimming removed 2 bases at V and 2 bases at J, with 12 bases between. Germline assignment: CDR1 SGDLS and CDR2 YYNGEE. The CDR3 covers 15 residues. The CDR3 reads CASSVAGASTDTQYF. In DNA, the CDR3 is TGTGCCAGCAGCGTCGCGGGGGCGTCCACAGATACGCAGTATTTT.

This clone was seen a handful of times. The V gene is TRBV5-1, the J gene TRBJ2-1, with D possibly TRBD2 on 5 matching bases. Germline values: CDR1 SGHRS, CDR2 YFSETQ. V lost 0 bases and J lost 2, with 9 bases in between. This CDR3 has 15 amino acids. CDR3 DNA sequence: TGCGCCAGCAGCTTGGGAGGGATGACCTACAATGAGCAGTTCTTC. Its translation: CASSLGGMTYNEQFF.

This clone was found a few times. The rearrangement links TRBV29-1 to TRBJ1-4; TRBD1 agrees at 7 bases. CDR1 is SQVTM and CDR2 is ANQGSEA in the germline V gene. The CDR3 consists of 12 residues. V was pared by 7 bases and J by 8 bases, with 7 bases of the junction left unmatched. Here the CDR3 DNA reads TGCAGCGGCGGACAGGAACGGGAAAAACTGTTTTTT. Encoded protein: CSGGQEREKLFF.

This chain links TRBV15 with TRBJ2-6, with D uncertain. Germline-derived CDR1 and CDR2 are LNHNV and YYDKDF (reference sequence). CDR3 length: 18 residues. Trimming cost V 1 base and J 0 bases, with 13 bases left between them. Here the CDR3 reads CATSRANDPYSGANVLTF. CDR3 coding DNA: TGTGCCACCAGCAGAGCGAACGACCCTTACTCTGGGGCCAACGTCCTGACTTTC.

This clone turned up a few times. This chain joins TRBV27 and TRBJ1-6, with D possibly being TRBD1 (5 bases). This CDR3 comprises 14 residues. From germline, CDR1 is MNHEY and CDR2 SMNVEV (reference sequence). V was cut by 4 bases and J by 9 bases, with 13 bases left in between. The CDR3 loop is CASSSGGGGSPLHF. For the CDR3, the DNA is TGTGCCAGCAGTTCAGGCGGGGGGGGTTCACCCCTCCACTTT.

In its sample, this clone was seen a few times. The CDR3 DNA follows: TGTGCCAGCAGCTTCCGGGGGGGCTACAATGAGCAGTTCTTC. It encodes CASSFRGGYNEQFF. This chain connects TRBV7-2 to TRBJ2-1; 8 positions match TRBD2. Germline V gene lookup returns CDR1 SGHTA and CDR2 FQGNSA. Trimming at V came to 3 bases and at J to 3 bases, leaving 1 base not matched to a gene. This CDR3 has 14 residues.

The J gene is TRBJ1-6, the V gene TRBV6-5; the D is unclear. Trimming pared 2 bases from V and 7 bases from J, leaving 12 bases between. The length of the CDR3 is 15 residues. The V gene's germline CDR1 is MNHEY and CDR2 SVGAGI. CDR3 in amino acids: CASSYRARRNSPLHF. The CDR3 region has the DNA TGTGCCAGCAGTTACAGGGCCAGGCGCAATTCACCCCTCCACTTT.

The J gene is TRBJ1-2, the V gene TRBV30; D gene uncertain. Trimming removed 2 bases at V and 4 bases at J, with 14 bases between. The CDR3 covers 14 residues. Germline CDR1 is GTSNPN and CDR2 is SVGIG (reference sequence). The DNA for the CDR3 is TGTGCCTGGAGTTTGCCCCCTGGAGGCTATGGCTACACCTTC. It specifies CAWSLPPGGYGYTF.

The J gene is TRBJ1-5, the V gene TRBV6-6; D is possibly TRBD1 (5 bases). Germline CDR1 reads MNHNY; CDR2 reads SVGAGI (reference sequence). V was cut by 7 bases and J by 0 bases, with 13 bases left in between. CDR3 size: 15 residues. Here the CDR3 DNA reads TGTGCCAGCATTGATAGGGGTAATAGCAATCAGCCCCAGCATTTT. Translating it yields CASIDRGNSNQPQHF.

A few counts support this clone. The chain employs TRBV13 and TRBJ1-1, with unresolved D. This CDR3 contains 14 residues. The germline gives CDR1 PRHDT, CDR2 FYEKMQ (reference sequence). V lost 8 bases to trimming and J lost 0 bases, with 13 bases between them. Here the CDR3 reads CASLPTDLNTEAFF. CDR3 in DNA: TGTGCCAGCCTCCCGACGGACCTGAACACTGAAGCTTTCTTT.

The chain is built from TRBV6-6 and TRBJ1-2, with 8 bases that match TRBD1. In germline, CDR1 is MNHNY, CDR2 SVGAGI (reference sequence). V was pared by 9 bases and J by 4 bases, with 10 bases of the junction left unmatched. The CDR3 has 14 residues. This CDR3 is CASSAGQGGYGYTF. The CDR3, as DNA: TGTGCCAGTAGTGCAGGACAGGGAGGCTATGGCTACACCTTC.

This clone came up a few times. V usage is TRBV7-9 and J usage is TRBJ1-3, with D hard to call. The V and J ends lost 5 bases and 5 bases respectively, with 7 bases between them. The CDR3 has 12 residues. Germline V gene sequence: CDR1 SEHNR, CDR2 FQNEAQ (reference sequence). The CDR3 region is CASSHPRNTIYF. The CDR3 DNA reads TGTGCCAGCAGCCATCCTAGAAACACCATATATTTT.

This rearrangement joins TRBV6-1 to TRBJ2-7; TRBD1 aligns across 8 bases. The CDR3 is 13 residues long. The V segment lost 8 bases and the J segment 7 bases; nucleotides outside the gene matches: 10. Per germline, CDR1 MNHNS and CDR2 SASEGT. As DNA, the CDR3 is TGTGCCAGCCGCCGGGACAGGAGGGGGGAGCAGTACTTC. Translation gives CASRRDRRGEQYF.

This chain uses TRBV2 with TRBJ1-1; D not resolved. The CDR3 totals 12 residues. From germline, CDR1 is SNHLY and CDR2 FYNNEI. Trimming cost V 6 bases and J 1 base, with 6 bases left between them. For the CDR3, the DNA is TGTGCCAGCAGCGGACCGAACACTGAAGCTTTCTTT. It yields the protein CASSGPNTEAFF.

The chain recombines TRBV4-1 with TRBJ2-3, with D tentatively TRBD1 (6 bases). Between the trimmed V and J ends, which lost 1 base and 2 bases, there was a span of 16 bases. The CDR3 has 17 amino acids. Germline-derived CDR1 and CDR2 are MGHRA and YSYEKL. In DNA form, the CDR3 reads TGCGCCAGCAGCCAAGGATTCCCCAGGGGATCCACAGATACGCAGTATTTT. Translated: CASSQGFPRGSTDTQYF.

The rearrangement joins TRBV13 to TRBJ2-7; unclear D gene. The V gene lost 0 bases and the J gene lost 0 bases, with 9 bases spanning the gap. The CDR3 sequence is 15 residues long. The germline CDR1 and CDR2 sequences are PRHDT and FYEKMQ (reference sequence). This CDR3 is CASSLGRPNSYEQYF. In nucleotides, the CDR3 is TGTGCCAGCAGCTTAGGCAGGCCCAACTCCTACGAGCAGTACTTC.

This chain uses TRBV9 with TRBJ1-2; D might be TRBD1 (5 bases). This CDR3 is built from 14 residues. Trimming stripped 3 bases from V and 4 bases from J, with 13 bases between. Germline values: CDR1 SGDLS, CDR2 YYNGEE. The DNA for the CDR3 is TGTGCCAGCAGCGCCGAGGGGCTTGGCTATGGCTACACCTTC. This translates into CASSAEGLGYGYTF.

The CDR3 here is CASRINQETQYF. The DNA of the CDR3 is TGTGCCAGCAGGATCAACCAAGAGACCCAGTACTTC. This chain joins TRBV6-4 and TRBJ2-5, with unresolved D. Germline V lookup: CDR1 MRHNA, CDR2 SNTAGT. V gave up 6 bases and J gave up 0 bases, with 5 bases separating them. The CDR3 has 12 residues.

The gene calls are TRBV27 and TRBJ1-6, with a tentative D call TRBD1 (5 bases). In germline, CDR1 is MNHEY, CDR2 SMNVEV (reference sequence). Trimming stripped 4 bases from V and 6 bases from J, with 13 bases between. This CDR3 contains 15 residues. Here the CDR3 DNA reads TGTGCCAGCAGTTGGAAAGGGGTAGGTAATTCACCCCTCCACTTT. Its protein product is CASSWKGVGNSPLHF.

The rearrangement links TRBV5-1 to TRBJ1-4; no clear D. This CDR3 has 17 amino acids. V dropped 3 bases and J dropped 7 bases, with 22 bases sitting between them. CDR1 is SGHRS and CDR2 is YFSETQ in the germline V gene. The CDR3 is CASSWPRDGETGEKLFF. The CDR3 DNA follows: TGCGCCAGCAGCTGGCCCCGGGATGGGGAAACCGGTGAAAAACTGTTTTTT. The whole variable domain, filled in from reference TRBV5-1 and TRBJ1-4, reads KAGVTQTPRYLIKTRGQQVTLSCSPISGHRSVSWYQQTPGQGLQFLFEYFSETQRNKGNFPGRFSGRQFSNSRSEMNVSTLELGDSALYLCASSWPRDGETGEKLFFGSGTQLSVL.

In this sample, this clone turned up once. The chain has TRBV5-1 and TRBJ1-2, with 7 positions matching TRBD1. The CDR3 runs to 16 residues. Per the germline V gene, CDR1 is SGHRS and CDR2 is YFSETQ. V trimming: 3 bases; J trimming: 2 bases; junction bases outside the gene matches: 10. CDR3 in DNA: TGCGCCAGCAGCTGGAGGGGACAGACCGGAAACTATGGCTACACCTTC. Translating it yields CASSWRGQTGNYGYTF. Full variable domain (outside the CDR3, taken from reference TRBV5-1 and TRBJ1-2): KAGVTQTPRYLIKTRGQQVTLSCSPISGHRSVSWYQQTPGQGLQFLFEYFSETQRNKGNFPGRFSGRQFSNSRSEMNVSTLELGDSALYLCASSWRGQTGNYGYTFGSGTRLTVV.